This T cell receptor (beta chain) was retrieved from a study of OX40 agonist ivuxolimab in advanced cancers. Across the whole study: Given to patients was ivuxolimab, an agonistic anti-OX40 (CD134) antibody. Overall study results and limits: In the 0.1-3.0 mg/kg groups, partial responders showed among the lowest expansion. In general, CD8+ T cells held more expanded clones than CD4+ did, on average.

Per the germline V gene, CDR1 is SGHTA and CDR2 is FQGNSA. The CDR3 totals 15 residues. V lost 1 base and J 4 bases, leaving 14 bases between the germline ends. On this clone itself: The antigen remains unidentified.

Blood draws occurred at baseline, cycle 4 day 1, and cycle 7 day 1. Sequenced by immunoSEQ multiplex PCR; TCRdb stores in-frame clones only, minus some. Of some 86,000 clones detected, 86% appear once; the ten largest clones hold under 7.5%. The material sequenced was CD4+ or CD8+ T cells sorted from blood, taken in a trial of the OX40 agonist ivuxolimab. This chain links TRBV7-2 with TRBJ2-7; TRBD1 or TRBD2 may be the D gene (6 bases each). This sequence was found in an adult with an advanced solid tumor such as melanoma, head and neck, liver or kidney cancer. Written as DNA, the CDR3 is TGTGCCAGCAGCTTAGTAGGAGGGGGTTGGTACGAGCAGTACTTC. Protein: CASSLVGGGWYEQYF.